The present T cell receptor (beta chain) was sequenced within a study of blood T cell repertoires in COVID-19 (dated by TCRdb to 2018 to 2020). Turning to the overall study: Samples covering the acute and convalescent phases of COVID-19 were provided by collaborators in the United States, Italy and Spain. The prospective study material was composed of cDNA or gDNA derived from T cells, B-cell-depleted T cells, or PBMCs. Subjects who had been exposed to COVID-19, were actively infected with it, or had recovered from it provided the deeply sampled blood TCRbeta repertoires that made up the dataset. The repertoires were made available in a free public database intended to serve as a resource for research on the immune response to SARS-CoV-2. The samples were drawn from two sources: the first 160 participants of the ongoing ImmuneRACE study, and some 1,300 subjects contributed by 6 global collaborators. A de-identified subject ID, COVID-19 status, age in years and sex were almost always included in the sample metadata. Where available, HLA class I and class II types were obtained from metadata supplied by the sample provider rather than from assay-based typing. On the study overall, not on this receptor specifically: The amount of clinical and demographic metadata varied by source and participant and was provided uncurated.

TCRbeta CDR3 regions were amplified from genomic DNA using the immunoSEQ Assay, a bias-controlled multiplex PCR. In the authors' own workflow: Within the assay, amplification of reference gene primers was used to estimate how many nucleated cells each sample contained. Sequence reads were collapsed and filtered to measure the absolute abundance of every unique TCRbeta CDR3 rearrangement. For each sample, productive Simpson clonality was calculated as the square root of Simpson's diversity index over productive rearrangements. The clones in this table, taken by TCRdb from immuneACCESS, are in-frame only. Not every clone is retained; where verified, under half of the shortfall comes from an unresolved V gene, and the cause of the rest is unknown. That table furnishes V, J and clone size, whereas the DNA furnished D and trimming. The sample records roughly 230,000 clones, about 85% of which are singletons. Together, the top ten hold approximately 0.89% of the sample.

The collaborating institutions used their own protocols to collect whole blood in K2EDTA tubes. For TCRbeta analysis, collaborators shipped samples in one of three forms: frozen whole blood, isolated PBMCs, or DNA extracted from either of those sample types. Regarding this clone: Which antigen it targets is not known. Base quality data are lacking; no much larger clone is found one base away.

The CDR3 holds 15 amino acids from the cysteine to the phenylalanine. The entry retains the CDR3 DNA only, 45 bases that are in frame from base 1. From V the trimming removes 2 bases and from J it removes 2 bases, while the gene matches leave 5 bases of the junction unaccounted for. Looking up the germline V gene (reference sequence) yields CDR1 LGHDT and CDR2 YNNKEL. The chain employs TRBV3-1 (or the pseudogene TRBV3-2) and TRBJ2-7; 8 junctional bases match TRBD2. Specimen: peripheral blood. This clonotype originated in a man between 35 and 55 years old with acute or convalescent COVID-19. The CDR3 protein sequence reads: CASSQHGGETYEQYF. The sequenced DNA: TGTGCCAGCAGCCAACACGGGGGGGAGACCTACGAGCAGTACTTC.